This TCR beta chain stems from a study of cytomegalovirus exposure and HLA in healthy donors. Study context: As released early, the data held roughly 85 million unique TCRs from HLA-typed donors.

PCR amplification relied on 60 Vbeta primers (plus 13 Jbeta primers). TCRdb's copy holds only in-frame clones and misses some; the assay was immunoSEQ multiplex PCR. The sample records some 150,000 clones, around 80% being singletons. Broader study findings: V- and J-gene trimming in TCR beta was tied to a missense DCLRE1C variant by an analysis performed later. It was taken for granted in presence/absence analyses that sequencing depth across donors was roughly uniform. Some TCR beta chains (approximately 180 of them) were listed as cytomegalovirus-associated.

As concerns this clone: Antigen: not known.

The TCR sequence derives from a woman aged 25-40 years in good health and CMV-seronegative. Material for sequencing was PBMCs.

This CDR3 reads CASSRQLAGKETQYF. CDR3 in DNA: TGTGCCAGCAGCCGCCAGCTAGCGGGCAAAGAGACCCAGTACTTC. The V and J genes are TRBV11-2 and TRBJ2-5, with 8 bases aligning to TRBD2. Germline trimming cut 5 bases from V and 3 bases from J; bases unmatched to any gene: 8. The CDR3 is 15 amino acids. Germline V gene data show CDR1 as SGHAT and CDR2 as FQNNGV. The full variable domain, its missing parts supplied by reference TRBV11-2 and TRBJ2-5, is EAGVAQSPRYKIIEKRQSVAFWCNPISGHATLYWYQQILGQGPKLLIQFQNNGVVDDSQLPKDRFSAERLKGVDSTLKIQPAKLEDSAVYLCASSRQLAGKETQYFGPGTRLLVL.